Given below is one T cell receptor beta chain in context. Its matching antigen is unknown. The V end lost 0 bases, the J end lost 6 bases, and 12 bases lay between the germline ends. The germline V gene encodes CDR1 SGHDN and CDR2 FVKESK. The CDR3 sequence is 14 residues long. The data were taken from a study of shared clonotypes between healthy human individuals. About the research overall: Per donor, three plates held CD4 naive cells, three held CD4 memory, two held CD8 naive and one held CD8 memory.

Clones were read by immunoSEQ multiplex PCR, and TCRdb kept only the in-frame ones, dropping some. Seen here are roughly 2.5 million clones, 85% to 95% observed once, and the top ten hold roughly 0.13%. Donors, without exception, were Caucasian adults residing in Nashville, Tennessee. Investigators divided CD4+ cells into CD45RA+ naive and CD45RA-negative memory subsets. General study results and limits: Sorted-subset sequencing, rarefaction showed, was incomplete despite large depth.

The sequencing input was naive CD4+ T cells sorted from blood. Subset: CD45RA+ positively selected. The rearrangement joins TRBV14 to TRBJ2-7; weak D call: TRBD1 (5 bases). This clonotype originated in a man between 18 and 35 years old in good health. The CDR3 bases are TGTGCCAGCAGCCAAGATTCCAGGGCTGGCGAGCAGTACTTC. Encoded protein: CASSQDSRAGEQYF.